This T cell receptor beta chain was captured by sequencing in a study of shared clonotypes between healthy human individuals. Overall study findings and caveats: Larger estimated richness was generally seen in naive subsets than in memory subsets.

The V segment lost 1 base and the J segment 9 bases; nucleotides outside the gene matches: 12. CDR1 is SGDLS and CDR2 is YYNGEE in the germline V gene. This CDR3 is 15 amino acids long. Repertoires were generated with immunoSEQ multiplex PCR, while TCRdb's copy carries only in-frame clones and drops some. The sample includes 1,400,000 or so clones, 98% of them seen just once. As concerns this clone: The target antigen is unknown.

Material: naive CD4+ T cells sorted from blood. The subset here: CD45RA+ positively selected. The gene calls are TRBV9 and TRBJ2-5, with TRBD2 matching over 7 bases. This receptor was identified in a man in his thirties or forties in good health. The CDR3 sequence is CASSVMDTPRGAQYF. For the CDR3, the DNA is TGTGCCAGCAGCGTAATGGACACCCCCCGGGGGGCCCAGTACTTC.